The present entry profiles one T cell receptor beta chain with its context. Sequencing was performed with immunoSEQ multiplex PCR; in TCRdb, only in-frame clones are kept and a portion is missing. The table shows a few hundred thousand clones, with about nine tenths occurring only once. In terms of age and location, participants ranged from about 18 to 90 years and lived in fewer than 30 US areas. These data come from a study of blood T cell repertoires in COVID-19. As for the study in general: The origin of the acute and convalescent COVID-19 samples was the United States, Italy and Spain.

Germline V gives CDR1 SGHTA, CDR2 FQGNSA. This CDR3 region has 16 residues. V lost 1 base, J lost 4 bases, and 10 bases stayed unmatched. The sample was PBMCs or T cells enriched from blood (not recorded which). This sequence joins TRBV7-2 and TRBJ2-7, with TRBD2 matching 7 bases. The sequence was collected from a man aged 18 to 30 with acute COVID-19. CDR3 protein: CASSLDAGVGIYEQYF. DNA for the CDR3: TGTGCCAGCAGCTTAGACGCGGGAGTAGGGATTTACGAGCAGTACTTC.